These 12 T cell receptor beta chains share one sample of origin, sequenced in a study of human T cells and chemical hapten exposure. TCRdb redid the calling of the RACE reads with MiXCR, one entry per CDR3 protein. The sample consists of under 85,000 distinct CDR3 sequences, 10% to 13% of them appearing once. The time point denotes: patch test 2, 6 weeks after DPC sensitization. Treatment given: therapeutic diphenylcyclopropenone sensitization with weekly scalp DPC. The material was whole blood, obtained in connection with sensitization to the hapten diphenylcyclopropenone (DPC). The receptors derive from a woman aged 45-59 years with alopecia areata. Some clones in this sample may be carry-over from other donors' samples.

The V call is TRBV7-9, the J call TRBJ2-3; TRBD2 matches at 7 bases. Germline V CDR1 and CDR2: SEHNR, FQNEAQ (reference sequence). V dropped 0 bases and J dropped 4; count of bases not matched to a gene: 7. The CDR3 totals 16 residues. The CDR3 bases are TGTGCCAGCAGCTTAGCGAAGCGGACTAGACCAGATACGCAGTATTTT. Its translation is CASSLAKRTRPDTQYF.

This clonotype was observed many times. The rearrangement joins TRBV19 to TRBJ2-2; 13 bases line up with TRBD2. This CDR3 contains 18 residues. Per the germline V gene, CDR1 is LNHDA and CDR2 is SQIVND (reference sequence). Trimming cost V 2 bases and J 2 bases; bases outside gene matches: 5. The CDR3 loop reads CASSIRGLAGSNTGELFF. CDR3 DNA sequence: TGTGCCAGTAGTATAAGGGGACTAGCGGGAAGCAACACCGGGGAGCTGTTTTTT.

This clonotype was recorded many times. Here the CDR3 DNA reads TGTGCCACCAGCAGAGACTACTTGAACAGAGTTCTCTCTGGGGCCAACGTCCTGACTTTC. It encodes CATSRDYLNRVLSGANVLTF. This sequence joins TRBV15 and TRBJ2-6, with unresolved D. Trimming removed 0 bases at V and 0 bases at J, with 18 bases between. The CDR3 is made up of 20 amino acids. Per the germline V gene, CDR1 is LNHNV and CDR2 is YYDKDF (reference sequence). Drawing the rest from reference TRBV15 and TRBJ2-6, the complete variable domain is DAMVIQNPRYQVTQFGKPVTLSCSQTLNHNVMYWYQQKSSQAPKLLFHYYDKDFNNEADTPDNFQSRRPNTSFCFLDIRSPGLGDTAMYLCATSRDYLNRVLSGANVLTFGAGSRLTVL.

The chain recombines TRBV27 with TRBJ2-3, with 14 nucleotides matching TRBD2. This CDR3 comprises 19 residues. V shed 3 bases and J 1 base; nucleotides not matched to a gene: 9. CDR1 and CDR2 from the germline V gene are MNHEY and SMNVEV (reference sequence). The DNA for the CDR3 is TGTGCCAGCAGTTTTCGACTAGCGGGAGGGCCTGGGGGCACAGATACGCAGTATTTT. Its protein product is CASSFRLAGGPGGTDTQYF.

This clonotype was seen more than once but under ten times. The CDR3 DNA follows: TGTGCCAGCAGCGCCGGGACAGGGGGCTATGGCTACACCTTC. Encoded protein: CASSAGTGGYGYTF. V is TRBV5-5 and J is TRBJ1-2; 11 nucleotides line up with TRBD1. The CDR3 is 14 amino acids. CDR1 and CDR2 (germline): SGHKS, YYEKEE (reference sequence). Trimming took 4 bases from V and 4 from J; bases not matched to a gene: 3. Variable domain in full (rest from reference TRBV5-5 and TRBJ1-2): DAGVTQSPTHLIKTRGQQVTLRCSPISGHKSVSWYQQVLGQGPQFIFQYYEKEERGRGNFPDRFSARQFPNYSSELNVNALLLGDSALYLCASSAGTGGYGYTFGSGTRLTVV.

This clonotype came up a few times. The V call is TRBV3-1, the J call TRBJ1-1, with 7 bases that match TRBD1. The germline CDR1 and CDR2 sequences are LGHDT and YNNKEL (reference sequence). V lost 6 bases and J lost 5; bases outside the gene matches: 6. This CDR3 contains 13 residues. CDR3 region: CASRRQGGTEAFF. CDR3 in DNA: TGTGCCAGCAGGAGACAGGGTGGGACTGAAGCTTTCTTT.

This clonotype was counted many times. This chain connects TRBV18 to TRBJ1-1; D is perhaps TRBD1 (6 bases). The V gene's germline CDR1 is KGHSH and CDR2 LQKENI. The V and J ends lost 2 bases and 3 bases respectively, with 13 bases between them. This CDR3 contains 15 residues. CDR3 in DNA: TGTGCCAGCTCACCAATCTCGACAGGCCACACTGAAGCTTTCTTT. It codes for CASSPISTGHTEAFF.

This clonotype was seen at least ten times. CDR3 DNA: TGTGCCAGCAGCTTACGCAGGGCGGGCACTGAAGCTTTCTTT. Protein: CASSLRRAGTEAFF. The rearrangement uses TRBV7-9 and TRBJ1-1; tentative D call: TRBD1 (5 bases). Germline-derived CDR1 and CDR2 are SEHNR and FQNEAQ (reference sequence). CDR3 size: 14 residues. With 2 bases removed from V and 4 bases from J, the gap between germline ends came to 11 bases.

V usage is TRBV3-1 and J usage is TRBJ2-1; TRBD1 aligns across 7 bases. The CDR3 totals 15 residues. Germline loops: CDR1 LGHDT, CDR2 YNNKEL (reference sequence). V lost 4 bases and J lost 12; bases outside the gene matches: 15. CDR3 protein: CASSPPGSSAGGQFF. The CDR3 DNA reads as TGTGCCAGCAGCCCCCCCGGAAGCTCCGCAGGGGGGCAGTTCTTC.

The V call is TRBV2, the J call TRBJ2-3; the D is unclear. CDR1 is SNHLY and CDR2 is FYNNEI in the germline V gene. Trimming removed 2 bases at V and 7 bases at J, with 16 bases between. CDR3 length equals 15 residues. CDR3 in amino acids: CASSETPAVGYTQYF. The CDR3 region has the DNA TGTGCCAGCAGTGAAACGCCTGCGGTCGGATATACGCAGTATTTT.

This clonotype turned up a few times. The V gene is TRBV19, the J gene TRBJ1-5, with a possible D match to TRBD1 (6 bases). The CDR3 has 13 amino acids. V was clipped by 6 bases and J by 8 bases, with 14 bases between them. Germline CDR1 LNHDA, CDR2 SQIVND (reference sequence). The CDR3 sequence: CASSNTGMEPQHF. Written as DNA, the CDR3 is TGTGCCAGTAGCAACACAGGGATGGAGCCCCAGCATTTT. Combining the CDR3 with reference TRBV19 and TRBJ1-5 gives the whole variable domain DGGITQSPKYLFRKEGQNVTLSCEQNLNHDAMYWYRQDPGQGLRLIYYSQIVNDFQKGDIAEGYSVSREKKESFPLTVTSAQKNPTAFYLCASSNTGMEPQHFGDGTRLSIL.

This clonotype was detected many times. CDR3 region: CASSVGGSPPADTQYF. The CDR3 DNA sequence: TGTGCCAGCAGCGTAGGCGGGAGTCCTCCCGCAGATACGCAGTATTTT. The rearrangement links TRBV9 to TRBJ2-3; 7 bases line up with TRBD2. J gave up 4 bases and V 0 bases, and 8 bases lay outside the gene matches. CDR1 SGDLS and CDR2 YYNGEE come from the germline V gene. CDR3 length equals 16 residues.